The 28 T cell receptor beta chains below were found in one sample sequenced in a study of blood T cell repertoires in COVID-19. Method: immunoSEQ multiplex PCR; TCRdb's copy keeps in-frame clones and lacks some. The sample holds 80,000 to 95,000 clones, around three quarters seen once. Source material: peripheral blood. The receptors here all came from an elderly woman with active or convalescent COVID-19.

There are a few counts of this clone. The chain has TRBV7-9 and TRBJ2-7; D unclear. The CDR3 has 11 residues. Trimming removed 4 bases from V and 4 bases from J, with 5 bases in between. Per the germline V gene, CDR1 is SEHNR and CDR2 is FQNEAQ (reference sequence). The CDR3 reads CASSSQYEQYF. The CDR3 DNA reads as TGTGCCAGCAGCTCACAATACGAGCAGTACTTC.

The chain links TRBV30 to TRBJ2-7, with 8 bases identical to TRBD1. Germline V gives CDR1 GTSNPN, CDR2 SVGIG (reference sequence). With 4 bases clipped from V and 3 bases from J, the junction kept 2 bases outside the gene matches. There are 12 residues in the CDR3. The CDR3 here is CAWTDRDYEQYF. CDR3 bases: TGTGCCTGGACGGACAGGGACTACGAGCAGTACTTC.

This chain links TRBV12-3 or TRBV12-4 with TRBJ2-1, with a tentative D call TRBD1 (6 bases). V was trimmed by 7 bases and J by 9 bases, leaving 13 bases between them. The CDR3 is 12 amino acids. The CDR3 DNA follows: TGTGCCAGCAATGACAGGTTAAGTGAGCAGTTCTTC. As protein: CASNDRLSEQFF.

The chain employs TRBV5-1 and TRBJ1-1, with 8 bases fitting TRBD1. J was trimmed by 1 base and V by 6 bases; bases with no gene match: 5. In germline, CDR1 is SGHRS, CDR2 YFSETQ. CDR3 length: 14 amino acids. The CDR3 loop reads CASTPQGANTEAFF. CDR3 DNA: TGCGCCAGCACCCCTCAGGGGGCGAACACTGAAGCTTTCTTT.

This clone was seen once. The chain is built from TRBV12-3 or TRBV12-4 and TRBJ2-3; D gene unclear. The CDR3 contains 13 residues. V dropped 5 bases and J dropped 2 bases, with 8 bases sitting between them. CDR3 in DNA: TGTGCCAGCAGTCCCCAATCCACAGATACGCAGTATTTT. Protein product: CASSPQSTDTQYF.

The rearrangement uses TRBV4-3 and TRBJ1-4; D is possibly TRBD1 (5 bases). Trimming shortened V by 0 bases and J by 7 bases, and 12 bases separated the two germline ends. Germline CDR1 and CDR2: LGHNA and YSLEER. The CDR3 length is 15 residues. CDR3 in DNA: TGCGCCAGCAGCCAAGAGGGAGGGGACGGTGAAAAACTGTTTTTT. It encodes CASSQEGGDGEKLFF.

This clone was observed once. The DNA of the CDR3 is TGTGCCAGTAGTAAGGCACAGGAGCCCGCAACTAATGAAAAACTGTTTTTT. Amino acids: CASSKAQEPATNEKLFF. This sequence joins TRBV19 and TRBJ1-4; perhaps TRBD1 as D (5 bases). V dropped 4 bases and J dropped 0 bases, with 15 bases sitting between them. The CDR3 extends over 17 amino acids. Germline V lookup: CDR1 LNHDA, CDR2 SQIVND (reference sequence). The whole variable domain, remainder taken from reference TRBV19 and TRBJ1-4, is DGGITQSPKYLFRKEGQNVTLSCEQNLNHDAMYWYRQDPGQGLRLIYYSQIVNDFQKGDIAEGYSVSREKKESFPLTVTSAQKNPTAFYLCASSKAQEPATNEKLFFGSGTQLSVL.

The table lists this clone with a few counts. The chain combines TRBV7-2 with TRBJ1-2; maybe TRBD1 (6 bases). CDR3 size: 14 residues. Germline-derived CDR1 and CDR2 are SGHTA and FQGNSA. V was trimmed by 5 bases and J by 1 base, leaving 11 bases between them. CDR3: CASSPGTLNYGYTF. In DNA form, the CDR3 reads TGTGCCAGCAGCCCCGGGACACTTAACTATGGCTACACCTTC.

The chain links TRBV19 to TRBJ2-2; D call uncertain. CDR3 size: 16 residues. Germline-derived CDR1 and CDR2 are LNHDA and SQIVND (reference sequence). The V end lost 0 bases, the J end lost 3 bases, and 11 bases lay between the germline ends. CDR3 bases: TGTGCCAGTAGTATAGATAGACGGCTAGACACCGGGGAGCTGTTTTTT. Protein product: CASSIDRRLDTGELFF.

This chain links TRBV24-1 with TRBJ1-1, with 10 nucleotides matching TRBD1. V shed 9 bases and J 0 bases; nucleotides not matched to a gene: 0. The CDR3 totals 13 residues. Germline CDR1 and CDR2: KGHDR and SFDVKD. CDR3 residues: CATGTGVNTEAFF. The CDR3 DNA sequence: TGTGCCACCGGGACAGGGGTGAACACTGAAGCTTTCTTT.

The rearrangement links TRBV21-1 to TRBJ1-5. TRBV21-1 is marked as a pseudogene. The CDR3 contains 14 residues. The CDR3 here is CASSPWRGNQPQHF. Here the CDR3 DNA reads TGTGCCAGCAGCCCATGGAGGGGCAATCAGCCCCAGCATTTT.

V is TRBV4-3 and J is TRBJ2-2; 9 bases are a match to TRBD1. The CDR3 sequence is 15 residues long. The V segment lost 3 bases and the J segment 7 bases; nucleotides outside the gene matches: 6. Germline V lookup: CDR1 LGHNA, CDR2 YSLEER. As DNA, the CDR3 is TGCGCCAGCAGCCAGGGGACAGGGCCGGGCGGGGAGCTGTTTTTT. Residues: CASSQGTGPGGELFF.

The genes are TRBV2 and TRBJ2-3; 8 bases are shared with TRBD1. The CDR3 is made up of 15 amino acids. Germline loops: CDR1 SNHLY, CDR2 FYNNEI. The trim removed 6 bases at V and 5 bases at J, leaving 10 bases unmatched. The CDR3 protein is CASSLDRGSGDTQYF. CDR3 DNA sequence: TGTGCCAGCAGCCTCGACAGGGGAAGTGGAGATACGCAGTATTTT.

This clone was observed once. CDR3 sequence reads: CASSPGQGYLETQYF. The CDR3 DNA sequence: TGTGCCAGCAGCCCGGGACAGGGATATTTGGAGACCCAGTACTTC. The chain couples TRBV7-3 to TRBJ2-5, with 9 positions matching TRBD1. V lost 5 bases and J lost 5; bases outside the gene matches: 9. This CDR3 spans 15 amino acids. The V gene's germline CDR1 is SGHTA and CDR2 FQGTGA.

The CDR3 coding sequence is TGTGCCAGCAGTCCGCGCGCCAGGGTAGGGACAGCAAATCAGCCCCAGCATTTT. This sequence encodes CASSPRARVGTANQPQHF. The chain joins TRBV27 to TRBJ1-5; TRBD1 agrees at 7 bases. CDR1 and CDR2 from the germline V gene are MNHEY and SMNVEV (reference sequence). Germline trimming cut 5 bases from V and 4 bases from J; bases unmatched to any gene: 17. The CDR3 totals 18 residues.

The J gene is TRBJ2-7, the V gene TRBV6-2 or TRBV6-3; 10 bases line up with TRBD1. Germline V gives CDR1 MNHEY, CDR2 SVGEGT. The CDR3 contains 15 residues. The junction had 10 bases not matched to a gene; V was cut back by 6 bases and J by 5 bases. The CDR3 spells CASSPAGTGVNEQYF. The CDR3 nucleotides are TGTGCCAGCAGCCCTGCCGGGACAGGGGTTAACGAGCAGTACTTC.

The chain links TRBV7-8 to TRBJ1-2; D is perhaps TRBD1 (6 bases). V lost 11 bases to trimming and J lost 2 bases, with 12 bases between them. The CDR3 is made up of 12 amino acids. Germline-derived CDR1 and CDR2 are SGHVS and FQNEAQ. This CDR3 reads CAAGAENYGYTF. The CDR3 DNA reads as TGTGCCGCAGGGGCAGAGAACTATGGCTACACCTTC.

Here the CDR3 reads CAWSVGLESGAFF. The CDR3 nucleotides read TGTGCCTGGAGTGTAGGATTGGAGAGTGGAGCTTTCTTT. This chain links TRBV30 with TRBJ1-1; D is unclear. Trimming cost V 0 bases and J 10 bases, with 15 bases left between them. Germline CDR1 reads GTSNPN; CDR2 reads SVGIG (reference sequence). This CDR3 has 13 residues. Together with reference TRBV30 and TRBJ1-1, the CDR3 gives the full variable domain: SQTIHQWPATLVQPVGSPLSLECTVEGTSNPNLYWYRQAAGRGLQLLFYSVGIGQISSEVPQNLSASRPQDRQFILSSKKLLLSDSGFYLCAWSVGLESGAFFGQGTRLTVV.

V usage is TRBV11-2 and J usage is TRBJ1-6; 7 positions match TRBD1. Losses at the gene ends were 5 bases for V and 7 bases for J; bases not matched to a gene: 5. The CDR3 is 14 residues long. CDR1 is SGHAT and CDR2 is FQNNGV in the germline V gene. DNA of the CDR3: TGTGCCAGCAGCAAGACAGGGAAGAATTCACCCCTCCACTTT. Translated: CASSKTGKNSPLHF.

This clone occurred a few times. The chain is built from TRBV5-4 and TRBJ1-2; 9 bases fit TRBD1. The CDR3 totals 14 residues. Germline assignment: CDR1 SGHNT and CDR2 YYREEE (reference sequence). V was clipped by 7 bases and J by 4 bases; unmatched bases: 8. The CDR3 DNA is TGTGCCAGCGGACAGGGGAAGGGGCTCTATGGCTACACCTTC. The encoded protein is CASGQGKGLYGYTF. Looking up the rest from reference TRBV5-4 and TRBJ1-2 gives the full variable domain: ETGVTQSPTHLIKTRGQQVTLRCSSQSGHNTVSWYQQALGQGPQFIFQYYREEENGRGNFPPRFSGLQFPNYSSELNVNALELDDSALYLCASGQGKGLYGYTFGSGTRLTVV.

This chain joins TRBV6-2 or TRBV6-3 and TRBJ2-5, with 8 bases aligning to TRBD2. The germline gives CDR1 MNHEY, CDR2 SVGEGT. V gave up 5 bases and J gave up 4 bases; unmatched junction bases: 6. The CDR3 covers 14 residues. The CDR3 loop reads CASSGTRRIETQYF. The CDR3 DNA reads TGTGCCAGCAGTGGGACTAGGAGAATAGAGACCCAGTACTTC.

The chain is built from TRBV7-8 and TRBJ1-4, with D perhaps matching TRBD1 (5 bases). This CDR3 is 18 amino acids long. Germline CDR1 is SGHVS and CDR2 is FQNEAQ. The V end lost 4 bases, the J end lost 5 bases, and 23 bases lay between the germline ends. CDR3: CASSSTQGRVLGNEKLFF. The CDR3 nucleotides are TGTGCCAGCAGCTCCACACAAGGCAGGGTGTTAGGAAATGAAAAACTGTTTTTT.

The chain has TRBV11-3 and TRBJ2-3; D gene uncertain. The germline V and J ends were trimmed by 0 bases and 5 bases, with 6 bases remaining between them. Germline assignment: CDR1 SGHNT and CDR2 YENEEA. This CDR3 contains 13 residues. The CDR3, as DNA: TGTGCCAGCAGCTTAGATCGCAGAGATACGCAGTATTTT. Translation gives CASSLDRRDTQYF.

This clone appeared once. The rearrangement uses TRBV7-9 and TRBJ1-1; 8 nucleotides match TRBD1. CDR3 length equals 15 residues. V lost 5 bases to trimming and J lost 3 bases; unmatched junction nucleotides: 8. Germline lookup yields CDR1 SEHNR and CDR2 FQNEAQ (reference sequence). CDR3 coding DNA: TGTGCCAGCAGCCCTGGACAGGGAAGAGACACTGAAGCTTTCTTT. As protein: CASSPGQGRDTEAFF.

This chain uses TRBV6-2 or TRBV6-3 with TRBJ2-1; D call uncertain. Germline V gene sequence: CDR1 MNHEY, CDR2 SVGEGT. V dropped 6 bases and J dropped 8 bases, with 11 bases sitting between them. The CDR3 consists of 12 residues. The CDR3 here is CASSPQVYEQFF. The CDR3 DNA reads as TGTGCCAGCAGCCCTCAGGTGTATGAGCAGTTCTTC.

This clone was counted a single time. This sequence joins TRBV2 and TRBJ1-2, with TRBD1 matching 9 bases. CDR3 size: 14 residues. V lost 1 base and J lost 3; bases outside the gene matches: 0. Germline lookup yields CDR1 SNHLY and CDR2 FYNNEI. The CDR3 sequence is CASSEDRGHYGYTF. For the CDR3, the DNA is TGTGCCAGCAGTGAAGACAGGGGGCACTATGGCTACACCTTC.

V is TRBV6-2 or TRBV6-3 and J is TRBJ1-2, with 9 bases lining up with TRBD1. CDR1 is MNHEY, CDR2 SVGEGT, per germline. The CDR3 has 17 residues. V lost 2 bases to trimming and J lost 8 bases; unmatched junction nucleotides: 15. The CDR3 sequence: CASSYTLPGQGKEGYTF. The CDR3 DNA follows: TGTGCCAGCAGTTACACTTTACCGGGACAGGGAAAGGAAGGCTACACCTTC.

The chain is built from TRBV19 and TRBJ2-2, with 12 bases identical to TRBD2. The junction had 3 bases not matched to a gene; V was cut back by 7 bases and J by 6 bases. Germline V lookup: CDR1 LNHDA, CDR2 SQIVND (reference sequence). This CDR3 has 14 amino acids. The CDR3 nucleotides read TGTGCCAGTACGTCTAGCGGGGGGGCCGGGGAGCTGTTTTTT. It specifies CASTSSGGAGELFF.